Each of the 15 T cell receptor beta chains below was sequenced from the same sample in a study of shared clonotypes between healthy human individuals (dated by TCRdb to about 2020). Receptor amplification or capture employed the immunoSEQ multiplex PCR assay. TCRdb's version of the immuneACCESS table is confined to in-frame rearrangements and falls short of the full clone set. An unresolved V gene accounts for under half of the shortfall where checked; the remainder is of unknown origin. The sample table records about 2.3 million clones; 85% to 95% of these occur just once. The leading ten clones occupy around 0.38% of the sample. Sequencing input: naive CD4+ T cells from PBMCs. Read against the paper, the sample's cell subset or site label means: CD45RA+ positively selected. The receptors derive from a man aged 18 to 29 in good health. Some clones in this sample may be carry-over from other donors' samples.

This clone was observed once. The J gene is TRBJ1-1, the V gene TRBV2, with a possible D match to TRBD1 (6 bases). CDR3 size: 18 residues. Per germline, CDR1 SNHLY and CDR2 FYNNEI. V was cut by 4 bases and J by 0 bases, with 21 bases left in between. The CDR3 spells CASSVGGLTGTMNTEAFF. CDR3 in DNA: TGTGCCAGCAGTGTGGGGGGCCTAACGGGTACCATGAACACTGAAGCTTTCTTT. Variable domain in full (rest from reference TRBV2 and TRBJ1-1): EPEVTQTPSHQVTQMGQEVILRCVPISNHLYFYWYRQILGQKVEFLVSFYNNEISEKSEIFDDQFSVERPDGSNFTLKIRSTKLEDSAMYFCASSVGGLTGTMNTEAFFGQGTRLTVV.

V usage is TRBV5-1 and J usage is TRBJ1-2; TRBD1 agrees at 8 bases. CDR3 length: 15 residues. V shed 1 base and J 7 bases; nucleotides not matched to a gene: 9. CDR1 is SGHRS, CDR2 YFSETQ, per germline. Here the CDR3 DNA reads TGCGCCAGCAGCTTGTACGCCACAGGGGGAGGTGGCTACACCTTC. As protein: CASSLYATGGGGYTF.

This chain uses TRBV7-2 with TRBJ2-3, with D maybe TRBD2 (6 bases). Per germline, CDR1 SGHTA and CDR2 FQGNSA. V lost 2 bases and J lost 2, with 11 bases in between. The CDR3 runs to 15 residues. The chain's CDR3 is CASSLIGGATDTQYF. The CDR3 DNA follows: TGTGCCAGCAGCTTAATTGGCGGGGCCACAGATACGCAGTATTTT.

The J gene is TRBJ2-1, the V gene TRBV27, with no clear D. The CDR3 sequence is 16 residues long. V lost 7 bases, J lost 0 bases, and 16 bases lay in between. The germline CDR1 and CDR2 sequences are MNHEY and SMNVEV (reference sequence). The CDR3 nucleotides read TGTGCCAGCACCTTCAGGAGAAGCGTCTCCTACAATGAGCAGTTCTTC. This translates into CASTFRRSVSYNEQFF.

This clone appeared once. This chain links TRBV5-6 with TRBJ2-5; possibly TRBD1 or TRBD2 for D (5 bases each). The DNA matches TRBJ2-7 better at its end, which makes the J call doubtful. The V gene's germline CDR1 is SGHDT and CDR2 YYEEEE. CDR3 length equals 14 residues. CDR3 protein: CASNRDARAYEQYF. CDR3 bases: TGTGCCAGCAACCGGGACGCGAGGGCCTACGAGCAGTACTTC.

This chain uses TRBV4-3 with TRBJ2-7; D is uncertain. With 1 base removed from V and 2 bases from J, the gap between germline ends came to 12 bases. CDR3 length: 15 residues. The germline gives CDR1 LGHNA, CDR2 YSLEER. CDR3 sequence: CASSQGQPLTYEQYF. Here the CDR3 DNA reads TGCGCCAGCAGCCAAGGGCAGCCCCTTACCTACGAGCAGTACTTC.

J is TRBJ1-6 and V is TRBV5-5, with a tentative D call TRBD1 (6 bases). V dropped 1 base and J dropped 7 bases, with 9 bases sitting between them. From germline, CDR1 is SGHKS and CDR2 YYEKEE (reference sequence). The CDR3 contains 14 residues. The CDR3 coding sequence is TGTGCCAGCAGCTTGCAGGGGACGAATTCACCCCTCCACTTT. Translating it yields CASSLQGTNSPLHF.

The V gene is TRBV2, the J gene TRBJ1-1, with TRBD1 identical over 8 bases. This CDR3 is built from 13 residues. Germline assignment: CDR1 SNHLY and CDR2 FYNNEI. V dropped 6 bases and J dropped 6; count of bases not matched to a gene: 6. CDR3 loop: CASRYRGSAEAFF. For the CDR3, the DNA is TGTGCCAGCAGGTACAGGGGGAGCGCTGAAGCTTTCTTT. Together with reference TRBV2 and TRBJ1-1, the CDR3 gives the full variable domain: EPEVTQTPSHQVTQMGQEVILRCVPISNHLYFYWYRQILGQKVEFLVSFYNNEISEKSEIFDDQFSVERPDGSNFTLKIRSTKLEDSAMYFCASRYRGSAEAFFGQGTRLTVV.

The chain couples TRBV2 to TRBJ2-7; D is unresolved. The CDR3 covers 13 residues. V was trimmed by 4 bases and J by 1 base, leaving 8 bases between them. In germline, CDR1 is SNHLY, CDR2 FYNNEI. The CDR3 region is CASSVYTSYEQYF. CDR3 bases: TGTGCCAGCAGTGTGTACACTTCCTACGAGCAGTACTTC.

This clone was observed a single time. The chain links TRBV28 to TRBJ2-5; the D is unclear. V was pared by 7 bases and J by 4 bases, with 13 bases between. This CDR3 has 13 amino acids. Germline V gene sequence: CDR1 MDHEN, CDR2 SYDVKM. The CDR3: CASKNQRRETQYF. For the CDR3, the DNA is TGTGCCAGCAAGAACCAGCGACGAGAGACCCAGTACTTC.

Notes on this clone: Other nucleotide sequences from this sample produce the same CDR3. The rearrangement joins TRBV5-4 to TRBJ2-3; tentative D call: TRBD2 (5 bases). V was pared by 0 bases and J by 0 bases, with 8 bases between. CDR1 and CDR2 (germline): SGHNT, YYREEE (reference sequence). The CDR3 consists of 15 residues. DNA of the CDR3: TGTGCCAGCAGCTTGGACGGAGGTAGCACAGATACGCAGTATTTT. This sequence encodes CASSLDGGSTDTQYF.

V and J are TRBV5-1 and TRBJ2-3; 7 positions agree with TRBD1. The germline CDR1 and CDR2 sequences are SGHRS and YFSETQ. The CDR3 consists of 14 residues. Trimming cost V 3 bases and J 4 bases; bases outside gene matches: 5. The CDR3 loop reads CASSWGQKADTQYF. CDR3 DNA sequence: TGCGCCAGCAGCTGGGGACAGAAAGCAGATACGCAGTATTTT.

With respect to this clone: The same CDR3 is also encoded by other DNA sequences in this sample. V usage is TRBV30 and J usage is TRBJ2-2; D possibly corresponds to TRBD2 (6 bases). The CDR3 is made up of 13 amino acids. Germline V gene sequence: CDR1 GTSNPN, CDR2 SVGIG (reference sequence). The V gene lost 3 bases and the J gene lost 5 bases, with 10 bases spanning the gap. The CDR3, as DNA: TGTGCCTGGAGCGCCCGGGGGACCGGGGAGCTGTTTTTT. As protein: CAWSARGTGELFF.

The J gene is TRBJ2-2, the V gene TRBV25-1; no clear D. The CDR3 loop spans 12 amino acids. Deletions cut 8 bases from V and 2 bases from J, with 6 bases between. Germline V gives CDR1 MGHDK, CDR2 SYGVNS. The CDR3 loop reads CASGLNTGELFF. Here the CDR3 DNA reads TGTGCCAGCGGTCTTAACACCGGGGAGCTGTTTTTT.

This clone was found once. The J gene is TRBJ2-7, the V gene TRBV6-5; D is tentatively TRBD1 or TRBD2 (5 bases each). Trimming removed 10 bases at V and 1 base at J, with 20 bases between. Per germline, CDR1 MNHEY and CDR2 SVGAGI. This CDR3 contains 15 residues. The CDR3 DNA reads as TGTGCCACCCAACGGGACGGGGATTTTTCCTACGAGCAGTACTTC. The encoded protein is CATQRDGDFSYEQYF.